The 13 T cell receptor beta chains given below trace back to one sample, sequenced in a study of blood T cell repertoires in COVID-19. The method was immunoSEQ multiplex PCR; TCRdb's version includes in-frame clones alone and lacks a portion of them. This table has 200,000 to 250,000 clones, approximately 89% appearing once. Sequencing was carried out using peripheral blood. The receptors shown here come from an older woman who had recovered from COVID-19.

This clone was found once. The V call is TRBV5-1, the J call TRBJ2-3; 13 bases align to TRBD2. V was pared by 0 bases and J by 6 bases, with 7 bases of the junction left unmatched. Germline V lookup: CDR1 SGHRS, CDR2 YFSETQ. The CDR3 covers 17 residues. The CDR3 sequence is CASSLAQTSGGRDTQYF. The CDR3 coding sequence is TGCGCCAGCAGCTTGGCGCAGACTAGCGGGGGGCGGGATACGCAGTATTTT.

The J gene is TRBJ2-3, the V gene TRBV7-2; D might be TRBD2 (5 bases). The CDR3 is 14 residues long. Trimming took 4 bases from V and 3 from J, leaving 11 bases between them. Germline CDR1 is SGHTA and CDR2 is FQGNSA. CDR3 loop: CASSSSGKTDTQYF. Here the CDR3 DNA reads TGTGCCAGCAGCTCATCCGGGAAGACAGATACGCAGTATTTT. Using reference TRBV7-2 and TRBJ2-3 for the parts outside the CDR3, the full variable domain is GAGVSQSPSNKVTEKGKDVELRCDPISGHTALYWYRQSLGQGLEFLIYFQGNSAPDKSGLPSDRFSAERTGGSVSTLTIQRTQQEDSAVYLCASSSSGKTDTQYFGPGTRLTVL.

The J gene is TRBJ2-2, the V gene TRBV18, with 9 bases fitting TRBD1. Germline V CDR1 and CDR2: KGHSH, LQKENI. V shed 3 bases and J 7 bases; nucleotides not matched to a gene: 9. This CDR3 comprises 16 residues. CDR3 nucleotides: TGTGCCAGCTCACCTCCCGACAGGGGGACGGTCGGGGAGCTGTTTTTT. Protein: CASSPPDRGTVGELFF.

This clone has more than one count but fewer than ten. The chain carries TRBV3-1 (or the pseudogene TRBV3-2) and TRBJ2-6, with 7 bases lining up with TRBD1. Per germline, CDR1 LGHDT and CDR2 YNNKEL (reference sequence). CDR3 length: 20 amino acids. The V and J ends lost 2 bases and 4 bases, in that order; junction bases with no gene match: 17. The CDR3 loop reads CASSQPPGQSRRVGANVLTF. CDR3 in DNA: TGTGCCAGCAGCCAACCTCCGGGACAGAGTCGCCGGGTCGGGGCCAACGTCCTGACTTTC.

V gene TRBV14 combines with J gene TRBJ1-1; 7 positions match TRBD1. After removal of 1 base from V and 4 bases from J, the junction contained 6 bases not matched to a gene. CDR3 length: 15 residues. Germline CDR1 reads SGHDN; CDR2 reads FVKESK. CDR3 protein: CASSQGAGGGTEAFF. In DNA form, the CDR3 reads TGTGCCAGCAGCCAAGGGGCAGGGGGAGGCACTGAAGCTTTCTTT. Based on the CDR3 plus reference TRBV14 and TRBJ1-1, the full variable domain is EAGVTQFPSHSVIEKGQTVTLRCDPISGHDNLYWYRRVMGKEIKFLLHFVKESKQDESGMPNNRFLAERTGGTYSTLKVQPAELEDSGVYFCASSQGAGGGTEAFFGQGTRLTVV.

This clone was seen repeatedly, ten times or more. The chain is built from TRBV2 and TRBJ2-1; 7 bases match TRBD1. Germline values: CDR1 SNHLY, CDR2 FYNNEI. The trim removed 7 bases at V and 5 bases at J, leaving 5 bases unmatched. This CDR3 comprises 13 residues. The CDR3 region has the DNA TGTGCCAGCACCCCCGACAGGGACAATGAGCAGTTCTTC. Protein sequence: CASTPDRDNEQFF.

This chain links TRBV2 with TRBJ2-6; TRBD2 is a possible D gene (5 bases). Germline CDR1 reads SNHLY; CDR2 reads FYNNEI. The CDR3 is 15 residues long. V was clipped by 8 bases and J by 0 bases, with 11 bases between them. The chain's CDR3 is CASCLAGSGANVLTF. Here the CDR3 DNA reads TGTGCCAGCTGCTTGGCGGGCTCTGGGGCCAACGTCCTGACTTTC.

This chain connects TRBV19 to TRBJ1-2, with D possibly matching TRBD1 (5 bases). The CDR3 is made up of 13 amino acids. Between the trimmed V and J ends, which lost 5 bases and 3 bases, there was a span of 10 bases. In germline, CDR1 is LNHDA, CDR2 SQIVND (reference sequence). CDR3 loop: CASSPGYYYGYTF. The CDR3 DNA reads as TGTGCCAGTAGTCCAGGGTACTACTATGGCTACACCTTC.

The chain carries TRBV28 and TRBJ2-7; D call uncertain. Trimming stripped 8 bases from V and 7 bases from J, with 15 bases between. The germline V gene encodes CDR1 MDHEN and CDR2 SYDVKM. The CDR3 sequence is 12 residues long. CDR3 DNA: TGTGCCAGCGGATGGTTAGCTCGGGAGCAGTACTTC. Protein sequence: CASGWLAREQYF.

The chain uses TRBV3-1 (or the pseudogene TRBV3-2) and TRBJ1-1; 8 nucleotides align to TRBD1. Germline CDR1 is LGHDT and CDR2 is YNNKEL (reference sequence). Unmatched junction bases numbered 7, after V lost 3 bases and J lost 7 bases. CDR3 size: 14 residues. This chain's CDR3 is CASSQGRGLGEAFF. The CDR3 nucleotides are TGTGCCAGCAGCCAGGGCAGGGGGCTGGGTGAAGCTTTCTTT.

The chain joins TRBV2 to TRBJ2-5; D is possibly TRBD2 (5 bases). Germline V CDR1 and CDR2: SNHLY, FYNNEI. CDR3 length equals 14 residues. V was clipped by 7 bases and J by 4 bases, with 16 bases between them. The CDR3 spells CASIQRGLRETQYF. The CDR3 coding sequence is TGTGCCAGCATCCAACGGGGATTGAGAGAGACCCAGTACTTC.

This chain connects TRBV5-6 to TRBJ2-2; TRBD1 is a possible D gene (6 bases). The CDR3 contains 16 residues. Trimming stripped 2 bases from V and 1 base from J, with 12 bases between. Germline V gene lookup returns CDR1 SGHDT and CDR2 YYEEEE. This CDR3 reads CASSFRWGRNTGELFF. As DNA, the CDR3 is TGTGCCAGCAGCTTTCGGTGGGGGCGGAACACCGGGGAGCTGTTTTTT.

This clone came up a few times. The V gene is TRBV21-1, the J gene TRBJ1-6. TRBV21-1 is marked as a pseudogene. The CDR3 is 15 amino acids. CDR3 bases: TGTGCCAGCAGCAAAGATGGGAGGAGGAGGTCACCCCTCCACTTT. It is translated as CASSKDGRRRSPLHF.